These 14 T cell receptor beta chains were all obtained from the same sample, sequenced in a study of early T cells in non-severe SARS-CoV-2 infection. One entry per CDR3 protein results from TCRdb running MiXCR on the 5' RACE reads. The sample holds fewer than 55,000 distinct CDR3 sequences, about 9.7% seen once. Sequencing was carried out using whole blood. Receptor source: an adult who was a healthcare worker with PCR-confirmed SARS-CoV-2 infection or an uninfected control (not recorded which).

The table lists this clonotype with many counts. The rearrangement uses TRBV18 and TRBJ2-1; the D is unclear. The germline V gene has CDR1 KGHSH and CDR2 LQKENI. CDR3 length: 14 amino acids. Trimming stripped 2 bases from V and 2 bases from J, with 7 bases between. CDR3 region: CASSPSAAYNEQFF. In DNA, the CDR3 is TGTGCCAGCTCACCAAGTGCGGCCTACAATGAGCAGTTCTTC.

In this sample, this clonotype turned up many times. A much bigger clone sits one base away, suggesting this may be a read error. This chain joins TRBV2 and TRBJ2-5, with D perhaps TRBD2 (5 bases). CDR1 and CDR2 (germline): SNHLY, FYNNEI. The CDR3 is 13 amino acids. The chain's CDR3 is CVSSEERQETQYF. In DNA, the CDR3 is TGTGTCAGCAGTGAAGAGCGGCAAGAGACCCAGTACTTC. The full variable domain, completed using reference TRBV2 and TRBJ2-5, is EPEVTQTPSHQVTQMGQEVILRCVPISNHLYFYWYRQILGQKVEFLVSFYNNEISEKSEIFDDQFSVERPDGSNFTLKIRSTKLEDSAMYFCVSSEERQETQYFGPGTRLLVL.

At least ten counts were recorded for this clonotype. The rearrangement joins TRBV12-3 or TRBV12-4 to TRBJ2-1, with a weak D call TRBD2 (5 bases). There are 16 residues in the CDR3. V dropped 0 bases and J dropped 7 bases, with 16 bases sitting between them. CDR3 region: CASSLAGGGPVNEQFF. CDR3 DNA: TGTGCCAGCAGTTTAGCCGGAGGCGGGCCTGTTAATGAGCAGTTCTTC.

This clonotype was recorded many times. This chain connects TRBV7-2 to TRBJ2-1; the match to TRBD2 covers 11 bases. Trimming cost V 4 bases and J 4 bases; bases outside gene matches: 6. The CDR3 spans 16 residues. Germline V lookup: CDR1 SGHTA, CDR2 FQGNSA. CDR3 sequence reads: CASSSLAGGVYNEQFF. For the CDR3, the DNA is TGTGCCAGCAGCTCTCTAGCGGGGGGTGTTTACAATGAGCAGTTCTTC.

In its sample, this clonotype was seen many times. The chain joins TRBV28 to TRBJ2-7; 8 bases fit TRBD1. Germline V gives CDR1 MDHEN, CDR2 SYDVKM. The CDR3 length is 14 residues. V shed 5 bases, J shed 4 bases, and the junction held 7 bases outside the gene matches. The CDR3 DNA reads TGTGCCAGCAGTCAAACGGACAGGGTATACGAGCAGTACTTC. It translates to CASSQTDRVYEQYF.

The genes are TRBV19 and TRBJ1-4; no definite D call. The V end lost 7 bases, the J end lost 7 bases, and 7 bases lay between the germline ends. Germline values: CDR1 LNHDA, CDR2 SQIVND (reference sequence). This CDR3 comprises 11 residues. CDR3 in amino acids: CASTDSEKLFF. DNA of the CDR3: TGTGCCAGTACGGATAGTGAAAAACTGTTTTTT.

This clonotype was observed a handful of times. The chain recombines TRBV3-1 with TRBJ1-1; D may be TRBD1 (5 bases). V was pared by 3 bases and J by 1 base, with 9 bases between. This CDR3 has 14 residues. Germline CDR1 and CDR2: LGHDT and YNNKEL (reference sequence). Written as DNA, the CDR3 is TGTGCCAGCAGCCAGGGGACGGGGAACACTGAAGCTTTCTTT. Its translation is CASSQGTGNTEAFF.

The V gene is TRBV20-1, the J gene TRBJ2-2; D gene uncertain. Trimming removed 5 bases at V and 2 bases at J, with 9 bases between. CDR3 length: 13 amino acids. Germline-derived CDR1 and CDR2 are DFQATT and SNEGSKA (reference sequence). The CDR3 DNA sequence: TGCAGTGCTTATTCGCCCAACACCGGGGAGCTGTTTTTT. It yields the protein CSAYSPNTGELFF.

This clonotype was observed a handful of times. This chain links TRBV20-1 with TRBJ2-1, with D maybe TRBD2 (5 bases). Germline lookup yields CDR1 DFQATT and CDR2 SNEGSKA (reference sequence). The CDR3 has 11 residues. V dropped 6 bases and J dropped 14 bases, with 17 bases sitting between them. This CDR3 is CSAVSRGLEFF. CDR3 coding DNA: TGCAGTGCCGTCAGTCGTGGACTGGAGTTCTTC.

This clonotype was recorded at least ten times. J is TRBJ1-1 and V is TRBV10-3; no definite D call. The germline gives CDR1 ENHRY, CDR2 SYGVKD. The CDR3 has 14 amino acids. V was trimmed by 6 bases and J by 1 base, leaving 12 bases between them. CDR3 in amino acids: CAIRMSVKNTEAFF. In DNA, the CDR3 is TGTGCCATCAGGATGTCGGTGAAGAACACTGAAGCTTTCTTT.

The CDR3, as DNA: TGCAGTGCGCGCGTAGGGGCGCGGACAGATACGCAGTATTTT. This sequence encodes CSARVGARTDTQYF. The chain uses TRBV20-1 and TRBJ2-3; D may be TRBD1 (5 bases). Germline loops: CDR1 DFQATT, CDR2 SNEGSKA (reference sequence). The length of the CDR3 is 14 residues. Trimming took off 6 bases at V and 3 bases at J, with 16 bases between the two ends.

The chain carries TRBV20-1 and TRBJ2-7; D ambiguous. V dropped 3 bases and J dropped 2 bases, with 2 bases sitting between them. The CDR3 has 10 amino acids. Germline V gives CDR1 DFQATT, CDR2 SNEGSKA (reference sequence). CDR3 loop: CSASPYEQYF. The CDR3 nucleotides are TGCAGTGCTAGTCCCTACGAGCAGTACTTC.

This clonotype was recorded many times. V gene TRBV2 combines with J gene TRBJ2-5; TRBD1 might be the D (6 bases). CDR1 and CDR2 from the germline V gene are SNHLY and FYNNEI. Trimming stripped 4 bases from V and 2 bases from J, with 14 bases between. This CDR3 spans 15 amino acids. The CDR3 bases are TGTGCCAGCAGTGTCGTGGGACAAGTACAAGAGACCCAGTACTTC. Translation gives CASSVVGQVQETQYF.

This clonotype was seen repeatedly, ten times or more. The J gene is TRBJ2-7, the V gene TRBV29-1; 10 bases align to TRBD2. The CDR3 consists of 13 residues. Germline V gene sequence: CDR1 SQVTM, CDR2 ANQGSEA. J lost 6 bases, V lost 6 bases, and 8 bases had no gene match. The CDR3 loop is CSVGAGGFGEQYF. Here the CDR3 DNA reads TGCAGCGTAGGAGCGGGAGGGTTCGGCGAGCAGTACTTC.